This entry concerns a single T cell receptor beta chain. Antigen unknown. The data were taken from a study of PD-1 blockade in classical Hodgkin lymphoma. Looking at the study overall: Patients were infused with nivolumab 3 mg/kg every 2 weeks.

Method: immunoSEQ multiplex PCR; TCRdb's copy keeps in-frame clones and lacks some. The sample carries 6,000 to 8,000 clones, about three quarters recorded once. Study-level findings and limits: When set against healthy donors, newly diagnosed patients were reported to show lower baseline TCR diversity. A significant rise in TCR diversity was seen by C4D1 for CD4+ cells but not for CD8+ cells. Diversity similar to that of newly diagnosed patients was seen at baseline in complete responders.

The J segment lost 4 bases and the V segment lost 6 bases, leaving 7 bases of the junction unmatched. The CDR3 extends over 13 amino acids. CDR1 and CDR2 (germline): SQVTM, ANQGSEA. Time point of the sample: cycle 4 day 1 (C4D1), after 5 to 7 weeks of nivolumab. All the patients suffered relapse after autologous stem cell transplantation, and brentuximab vedotin exposure differed. Thawed PBMCs were subjected to magnetic negative selection, which yielded isolated CD8+ T cells. The sequence came from a human donor with classical Hodgkin lymphoma. The source material was CD8+ T cells from blood, sampled before the fourth cycle of nivolumab. This chain links TRBV29-1 with TRBJ1-1, with 8 bases identical to TRBD1. The CDR3 is CSVRTGWGTEAFF. In DNA form, the CDR3 reads TGCAGCGTCAGGACAGGGTGGGGCACTGAAGCTTTCTTT.